One sample yielded the 2 T cell receptor beta chains listed below, sequenced in a study of blood T cell repertoires in COVID-19. This table comes from immunoSEQ multiplex PCR, and its TCRdb copy is limited to in-frame clones, with some not included. The data show tens of thousands of clones, with around 80% seen just once and about 7% held by the top ten. Sample: peripheral blood. The receptors originated from a man over 45 with active or convalescent COVID-19.

The genes are TRBV7-9 and TRBJ1-2, with TRBD1 matching over 8 bases. This CDR3 has 16 residues. Losses at the gene ends were 4 bases for V and 2 bases for J; bases not matched to a gene: 9. The germline V gene encodes CDR1 SEHNR and CDR2 FQNEAQ (reference sequence). The CDR3 loop reads CASSSRTGRRNYGYTF. CDR3 nucleotide sequence: TGTGCCAGCAGCTCCAGGACAGGGCGTAGGAACTATGGCTACACCTTC. The whole variable domain, filled in from reference TRBV7-9 and TRBJ1-2, reads DTGVSQNPRHKITKRGQNVTFRCDPISEHNRLYWYRQTLGQGPEFLTYFQNEAQLEKSRLLSDRFSAERPKGSFSTLEIQRTEQGDSAMYLCASSSRTGRRNYGYTFGSGTRLTVV.

Only a few counts were recorded for this clone. The CDR3 here is CASSSPPGLNTEAFF. The CDR3 coding sequence is TGTGCCAGCAGTTCACCCCCAGGGTTGAACACTGAAGCTTTCTTT. The gene calls are TRBV6-5 and TRBJ1-1; D possibly corresponds to TRBD1 (5 bases). Trimming left V 4 bases short and J 0 bases short, with 12 bases between. CDR1 is MNHEY, CDR2 SVGAGI, per germline. The CDR3 spans 15 residues.